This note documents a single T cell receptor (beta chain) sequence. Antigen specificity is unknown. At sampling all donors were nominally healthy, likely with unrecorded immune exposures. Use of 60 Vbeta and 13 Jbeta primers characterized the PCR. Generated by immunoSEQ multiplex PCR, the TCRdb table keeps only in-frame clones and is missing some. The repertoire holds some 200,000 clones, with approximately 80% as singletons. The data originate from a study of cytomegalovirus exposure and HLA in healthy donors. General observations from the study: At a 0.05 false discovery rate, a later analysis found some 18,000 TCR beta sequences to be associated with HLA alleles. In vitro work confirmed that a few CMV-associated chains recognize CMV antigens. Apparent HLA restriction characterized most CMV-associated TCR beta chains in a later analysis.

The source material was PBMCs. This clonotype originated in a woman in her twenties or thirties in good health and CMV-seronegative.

CDR3: CASSERGAYNEQFF. CDR3 nucleotide sequence: TGTGCCAGCAGCGAACGGGGGGCCTACAATGAGCAGTTCTTC. V is TRBV9 and J is TRBJ2-1, with TRBD2 identical over 7 bases. Trimming cost V 3 bases and J 2 bases; bases outside gene matches: 2. The CDR3 length is 14 residues. Germline CDR1 is SGDLS and CDR2 is YYNGEE. The full variable domain, in which reference TRBV9 and TRBJ2-1 provide the parts outside the CDR3, is DSGVTQTPKHLITATGQRVTLRCSPRSGDLSVYWYQQSLDQGLQFLIQYYNGEERAKGNILERFSAQQFPDLHSELNLSSLELGDSALYFCASSERGAYNEQFFGPGTRLTVL.